This T cell receptor beta chain was captured in a study of cytomegalovirus exposure and HLA in healthy donors. At sampling all donors were nominally healthy, likely with unrecorded immune exposures. 60 Vbeta and 13 Jbeta primers were used in PCR. The table came from immunoSEQ multiplex PCR; TCRdb's copy has only in-frame clones and leaves some out. Among 82,000 or so clones, roughly a tenth were seen once, and the ten largest hold around 24%. Whole-study results and caveats: Over 150 TCR beta chains were listed as cytomegalovirus-associated. Relative to equally common others, HLA-associated TCR beta chains showed greater clonal expansion in a later analysis.

Notes on this clone: Its target is not known.

The sequence was obtained from a man aged 55 to 70 in good health and CMV-seropositive. The sequenced sample was PBMCs.

The CDR3 is CATHRTGPLGEQYF. The CDR3 DNA reads as TGTGCCACGCACCGGACAGGGCCCTTGGGCGAGCAGTACTTC. V and J are TRBV27 and TRBJ2-5, with TRBD1 matching 8 bases. TRBJ2-7 explains the end of the DNA better; the J call may be wrong. CDR1 MNHEY and CDR2 SMNVEV come from the germline V gene (reference sequence). The CDR3 spans 14 residues.